One sample yielded the 8 T cell receptor beta chains listed below, sequenced in a study of T-cell reconstitution after alpha-beta-depleted transplantation in children. A library of TCRbeta sequences, prepared with unique molecular identifiers, was generated. TCRdb used MiXCR to reprocess the PCR reads, holding one entry per CDR3 protein. The sample has about 50,000 distinct CDR3 sequences, under 6.5% seen once. Material: PBMCs, mostly from graft donor cells, obtained 60 days after TCRalphabeta/CD19-depleted stem cell transplant. These receptors came from a female patient between 2 and 15 years old who had a stem cell transplant for aplastic anemia, so the T cells may come from the graft donor.

J is TRBJ1-2 and V is TRBV12-3 or TRBV12-4; D gene unclear. CDR3 length: 16 residues. V shed 0 bases and J shed 0 bases, with 11 bases lying between them. The CDR3 nucleotides read TGTGCCAGCAGTTTAGCGGTGGGCGCCACTAACTATGGCTACACCTTC. Translation gives CASSLAVGATNYGYTF.

Worth noting for this clonotype: The CDR3 ends on some other residue instead of the conserved phenylalanine or tryptophan, so this is likely a read error. The chain recombines TRBV12-3 or TRBV12-4 with TRBJ1-3; D may be TRBD1 (5 bases). CDR3 size: 14 residues. CDR3 region: CASREGENENTIYS. DNA for the CDR3: TGTGCCAGCAGAGAAGGGGAGAACGAAAACACTATATATTCT.

This clonotype was recorded many times. The chain is built from TRBV6-2 or TRBV6-3 and TRBJ1-1; the D is unclear. This CDR3 has 17 residues. CDR1 MNHEY and CDR2 SVGEGT come from the germline V gene. Trimming stripped 2 bases from V and 1 base from J, with 17 bases between. The CDR3 nucleotides are TGTGCCAGCAGTTACGGAGAAGGTTGGGGTTCGAACACTGAAGCTTTCTTT. Protein sequence: CASSYGEGWGSNTEAFF.

This clonotype was detected only a few times. The chain uses TRBV3-1 and TRBJ1-3; D is unclear. This CDR3 region has 13 residues. CDR1 and CDR2 (germline): LGHDT, YNNKEL (reference sequence). The germline V and J ends were trimmed by 8 bases and 4 bases, with 12 bases remaining between them. The CDR3 DNA is TGTGCCAGCCTCAAGCGACCAGGAAACACCATATATTTT. It translates to CASLKRPGNTIYF. Together with reference TRBV3-1 and TRBJ1-3, the CDR3 gives the full variable domain: DTAVSQTPKYLVTQMGNDKSIKCEQNLGHDTMYWYKQDSKKFLKIMFSYNNKELIINETVPNRFSPKSPDKAHLNLHINSLELGDSAVYFCASLKRPGNTIYFGEGSWLTVV.

The sample holds many counts of this clonotype. This chain uses TRBV5-1 with TRBJ2-7; the D gene could be TRBD1 or TRBD2 (5 bases each). Per the germline V gene, CDR1 is SGHRS and CDR2 is YFSETQ. The V and J ends lost 3 bases and 0 bases respectively, with 13 bases between them. There are 15 residues in the CDR3. In nucleotides, the CDR3 is TGCGCCAGCAGCTCCCTCGGGGCGAGCTCCTACGAGCAGTACTTC. Translating it yields CASSSLGASSYEQYF.

This clonotype was observed many times. J is TRBJ1-2 and V is TRBV2; no definite D call. The ends were cut back, 3 bases at V and 8 bases at J, with 10 bases in the middle. The CDR3 covers 12 residues. Germline values: CDR1 SNHLY, CDR2 FYNNEI. The chain's CDR3 is CASSDVGRGYTF. The CDR3 DNA reads as TGTGCCAGCAGTGACGTCGGGAGGGGCTACACCTTC.

This clonotype was picked up many times. J is TRBJ2-1 and V is TRBV7-8; D remains ambiguous. The CDR3 is 14 residues long. The V end lost 1 base, the J end lost 6 bases, and 10 bases lay between the germline ends. Germline CDR1 and CDR2: SGHVS and FQNEAQ. CDR3 amino acids: CASSLEVGSNEQFF. CDR3 nucleotide sequence: TGTGCCAGCAGCTTAGAAGTCGGTTCCAATGAGCAGTTCTTC.

This clonotype has just a few counts. This chain connects TRBV30 to TRBJ2-1; 14 bases are a match to TRBD2. The CDR3 is 15 residues long. Trimming cost V 1 base and J 9 bases; bases outside gene matches: 5. Per the germline V gene, CDR1 is GTSNPN and CDR2 is SVGIG (reference sequence). The CDR3: CAWSGTSGGLGEQFF. The CDR3 DNA is TGTGCCTGGAGTGGGACTAGCGGGGGGCTGGGTGAGCAGTTCTTC. Full variable domain (rest looked up from reference TRBV30 and TRBJ2-1): SQTIHQWPATLVQPVGSPLSLECTVEGTSNPNLYWYRQAAGRGLQLLFYSVGIGQISSEVPQNLSASRPQDRQFILSSKKLLLSDSGFYLCAWSGTSGGLGEQFFGPGTRLTVL.